This T cell receptor beta chain was sequenced in a study of blood T cell repertoires in COVID-19 (dated by TCRdb to the early 2020s). A note on the overall study: Samples from collaborators originated in the United States, Italy and Spain and spanned both the acute and convalescent phases of COVID-19. The material from the prospective study consisted of cDNA or gDNA derived from T cells, B-cell-depleted T cells, or PBMCs. Samples came from the ongoing ImmuneRACE study (first 160 participants) plus 1,254 subjects from 6 global collaborators. A freely available public database, intended as a resource for researchers studying the immune response to SARS-CoV-2, is where the repertoires were released. Nearly every sample came with metadata listing a de-identified subject ID, COVID-19 status, age in years and sex. Where HLA class I and class II types were available, the types were taken from metadata supplied by the sample provider, not from assay-based typing. The dataset comprised deeply sampled blood TCRbeta repertoires from subjects exposed to, actively infected with, or recovered from COVID-19. General conclusions and limits of the study: The quantity of clinical and demographic metadata differed by source and by participant and was supplied without curation.

Collaborating institutions collected whole blood in K2EDTA tubes following their own protocols. Collaborator samples were shipped for TCRbeta analysis as frozen whole blood, isolated PBMCs, or DNA extracted from either sample type. A note on this clone: Its antigen has not been determined. No much larger clone is present one base from it, and per-base qualities are unavailable.

TCRbeta CDR3 regions were amplified from genomic DNA using the immunoSEQ Assay, a bias-controlled multiplex PCR. For the original study's pipeline: The number of nucleated cells in each sample was estimated from the amplification of reference gene primers within the assay. To quantify the absolute abundance of each unique TCRbeta CDR3 rearrangement, sequence reads were collapsed and filtered. Productive Simpson clonality was computed per sample as the square root of Simpson's diversity index over productive rearrangements. In its TCRdb copy, this immuneACCESS table keeps in-frame sequences only and misses some clones. Where compared with another copy, unresolved V genes explain less than half of these, and the others have no known cause. V and J calls and clone size follow that table, whereas D and trimming were derived from the DNA. The sample records a few hundred thousand clones, 85% to 90% of which are singletons. Around 3.6% of the sample belongs to the ten largest clones.

This TCR was recovered from a man aged 18 to 29 with active or convalescent COVID-19. The sample comprised peripheral blood.

The bases are TGTGCCAGCAGTTACTCCCCGGGACAGGCTGGAAACACCATATATTTT. Its coded protein is CASSYSPGQAGNTIYF. The chain was built from TRBV6-5 and TRBJ1-3; 8 nucleotides in the junction match TRBD1. As encoded in the germline V gene, CDR1 is MNHEY while CDR2 is SVGAGI. The CDR3 sequence holds 16 residues, the cysteine and phenylalanine included. Left in the record is the CDR3 DNA by itself, 48 bases read in frame from the first base. Trimming leaves V shorter by 0 bases and J shorter by 2 bases, with the junction holding 3 bases beyond the gene matches.